This TCR beta chain was captured by sequencing in a study of cytomegalovirus exposure and HLA in healthy donors. Findings and caveats of the study: The investigators catalogued under 200 TCR beta chains as cytomegalovirus-associated.

On this clone: Its target is not known.

Unmatched junction bases numbered 10, after V lost 4 bases and J lost 3 bases. The CDR3 spans 16 residues. Germline V CDR1 and CDR2: SGHDT, YYEEEE. The PCR used 60 Vbeta and 13 Jbeta primers. Clones were read by immunoSEQ multiplex PCR, and TCRdb kept only the in-frame ones, dropping some. The sample contains about 200,000 clones, about 84% of which appear only once. Specimen: PBMCs. This clonotype originated in a woman younger than 45 in good health and CMV-seropositive. The chain recombines TRBV5-6 with TRBJ1-5; 7 bases agree with TRBD1. The DNA for the CDR3 is TGTGCCAGCAGCGAGTATTCCGGGACAGACAATCAGCCCCAGCATTTT. Protein product: CASSEYSGTDNQPQHF.